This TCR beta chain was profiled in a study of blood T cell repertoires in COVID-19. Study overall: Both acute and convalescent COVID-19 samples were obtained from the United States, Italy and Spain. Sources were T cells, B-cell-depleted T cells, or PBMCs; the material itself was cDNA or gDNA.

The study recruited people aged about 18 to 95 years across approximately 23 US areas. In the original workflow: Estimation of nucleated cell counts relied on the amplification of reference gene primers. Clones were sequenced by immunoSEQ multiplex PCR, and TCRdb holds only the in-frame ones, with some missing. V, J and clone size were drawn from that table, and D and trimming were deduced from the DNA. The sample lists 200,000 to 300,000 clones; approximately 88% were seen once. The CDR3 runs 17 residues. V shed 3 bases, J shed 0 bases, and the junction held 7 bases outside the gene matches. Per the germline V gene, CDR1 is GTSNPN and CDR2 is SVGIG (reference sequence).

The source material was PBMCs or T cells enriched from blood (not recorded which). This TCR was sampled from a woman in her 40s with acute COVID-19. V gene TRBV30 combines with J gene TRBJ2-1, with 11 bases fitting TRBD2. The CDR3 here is CAWRDPSGRFSYNEQFF. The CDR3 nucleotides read TGTGCCTGGAGGGACCCTAGCGGGAGGTTCTCCTACAATGAGCAGTTCTTC.